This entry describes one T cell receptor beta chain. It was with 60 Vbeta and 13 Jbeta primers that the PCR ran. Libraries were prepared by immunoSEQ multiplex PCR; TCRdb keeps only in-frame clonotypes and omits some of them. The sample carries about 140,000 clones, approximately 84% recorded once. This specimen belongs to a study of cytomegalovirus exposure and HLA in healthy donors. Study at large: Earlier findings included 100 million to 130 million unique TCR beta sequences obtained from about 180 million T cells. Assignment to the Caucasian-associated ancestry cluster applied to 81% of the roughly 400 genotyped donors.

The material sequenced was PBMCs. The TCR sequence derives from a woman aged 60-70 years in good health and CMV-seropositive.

The CDR3 DNA reads TGTGCCAGCAGTGAAACAGGCCTCTCCTACGAGCAGTACTTC. Translated: CASSETGLSYEQYF. This chain uses TRBV27 with TRBJ2-7; D is perhaps TRBD1 (5 bases). This CDR3 has 14 residues. Trimming removed 5 bases from V and 0 bases from J, with 11 bases in between. CDR1 MNHEY and CDR2 SMNVEV come from the germline V gene (reference sequence).